A selection of T cell receptor beta chains follows, all from one sample in a study of shared clonotypes between healthy human individuals. TCRdb keeps only in-frame clones here, not all; method: immunoSEQ multiplex PCR. The sample shows a few million clones, approximately 94% of them seen only once. Material: naive CD4+ T cells sorted from blood. Receptors originate from a young man in good health. CDR3s include the opening cysteine and the closing phenylalanine or tryptophan. A D gene is named only where the DNA matches it firmly. Clone size is shown for a subset of rows, as once, few, many or a class of expanded clone.

TRBD2,TRBJ2-2,TRBV2,-,TGTGCCAGCACTAGCGGGGAGAACACCGGGGAGCTGTTTTTT,CASTSGENTGELFF
TRBD2,TRBJ2-5,TRBV30,-,TGTGCCTGGTTACTAGCGAAGACCCAGTACTTC,CAWLLAKTQYF
-,TRBJ1-6,TRBV7-2,-,TGTGCCAGCAGCTTAGCCGGCAGGGGAGGTTCACCCCTCCACTTT,CASSLAGRGGSPLHF
-,TRBJ2-2,TRBV7-9,-,TGTGCCACCCAAGTTTCGACCGGGGAGCTGTTTTTT,CATQVSTGELFF
-,TRBJ1-2,TRBV4-3,-,TGCGCCAGCAGCCAGGGGTGGAGAGCTAACTATGGCTACACCTTC,CASSQGWRANYGYTF
-,TRBJ1-6,TRBV30,few,TGTGCCTGGGGTCGAGCTAATTCACCCCTCCACTTT,CAWGRANSPLHF
-,TRBJ2-7,TRBV5-5,once,TGTGCCAGCAGCTTGATGCCATACGAGCAGTACTTC,CASSLMPYEQYF
-,TRBJ2-3,TRBV7-2,-,TGTGCCAGCAGCTTAGGCGCTAGCACAGATACGCAGTATTTT,CASSLGASTDTQYF
TRBD1,TRBJ1-6,TRBV6-1,-,TGTGCCAGCAGTGAAGGGACAGGGTTTTATTCACCCCTCCACTTT,CASSEGTGFYSPLHF
-,TRBJ1-6,TRBV27,-,TGTGCCAGCAGTTTTTGGGGTTCACCCCTCCACTTT,CASSFWGSPLHF
-,TRBJ1-1,TRBV7-2,-,TGTGCCAGCAGCTTAGTCCAGGGTGTGAAAGGTGAAGCTTTCTTT,CASSLVQGVKGEAFF
-,TRBJ2-5,TRBV5-1,-,TGCGCCAGCAGCTTGGAGGGGCAGAAGGGGGAGACCCAGTACTTC,CASSLEGQKGETQYF
TRBD2,TRBJ2-2,TRBV6-4,-,TGTGCCAGCAGTGACAGAATAGCGGGGATGATCCGGGAGCTGTTTTTT,CASSDRIAGMIRELFF
TRBD1,TRBJ1-2,TRBV5-4,-,TGTGCCAGCAGCTTGGTTTCGGGACAGGGGAACGGCTACACCTTC,CASSLVSGQGNGYTF
-,TRBJ2-2,TRBV11-2,-,TGTGCCAGCAGATTGGGGCAGATGAACACCGGGGAGCTGTTTTTT,CASRLGQMNTGELFF
-,TRBJ2-4,TRBV5-8,once,TGTGCCAGCAGCTCTGGGATTATAGCCAAAAACATTCAGTACTTC,CASSSGIIAKNIQYF
-,TRBJ2-3,TRBV6-5,-,TGTGCCAGCAGGCGGGGAGCCACAGATACGCAGTATTTT,CASRRGATDTQYF